This T cell receptor (beta chain) is drawn from a study of Ad26.COV2.S vaccination and SARS-CoV-2 variants. Per germline, CDR1 SNHLY and CDR2 FYNNEI. The CDR3 is made up of 11 amino acids. Trimming left V 5 bases short and J 6 bases short, with 6 bases between. This clone has a handful of counts. Clones were sequenced by immunoSEQ multiplex PCR, and TCRdb holds only the in-frame ones, with some missing. The table records 350,000 to 500,000 clones, less than 95% of them present only once. As to treatment: over 15 received Ad26.COV2.S at low or high dose, single or two shots; 5 received placebo; per-sample allocation not given. Repertoires come from day 63 after the first vaccine or placebo injection.

This rearrangement joins TRBV2 to TRBJ2-3; D is unclear. The material sequenced was peripheral blood, taken in a trial of Ad26.COV2.S vaccine versus placebo. The clonotype comes from a person aged 18-60 years who received the Ad26.COV2.S COVID-19 vaccine or a placebo. This CDR3 is CASSPTDTQYF. The CDR3 DNA follows: TGTGCCAGCAGTCCCACTGATACGCAGTATTTT.